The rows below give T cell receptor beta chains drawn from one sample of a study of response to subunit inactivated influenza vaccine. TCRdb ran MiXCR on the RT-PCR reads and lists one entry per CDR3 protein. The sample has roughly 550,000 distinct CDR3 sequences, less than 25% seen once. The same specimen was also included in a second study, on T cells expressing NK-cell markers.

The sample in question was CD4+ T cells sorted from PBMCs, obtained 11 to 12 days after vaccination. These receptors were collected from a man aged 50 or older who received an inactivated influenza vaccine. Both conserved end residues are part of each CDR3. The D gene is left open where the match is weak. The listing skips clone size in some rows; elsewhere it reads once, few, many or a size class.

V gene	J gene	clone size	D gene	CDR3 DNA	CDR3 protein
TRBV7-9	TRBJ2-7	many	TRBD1	TGTGCCAGCAGCTTAGGACAGGGGTCGTCTGAGCAGTACTTC	CASSLGQGSSEQYF
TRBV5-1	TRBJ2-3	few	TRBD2	TGCGCCAGCAGCTTGGCACACCTAGCGGGAGTTTTAGATACGCAGTATTTT	CASSLAHLAGVLDTQYF
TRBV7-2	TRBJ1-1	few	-	TGTGCCAGCAGCTTAGTGGGGAGGACTGAAGCTTTCTTT	CASSLVGRTEAFF
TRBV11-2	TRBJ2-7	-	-	TGTGCCAGCAGCCCCGTACGTGTGTCGAGGGGGAAGAAGTACGAGCAGTACTTC	CASSPVRVSRGKKYEQYF
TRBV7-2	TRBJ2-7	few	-	TGTGCCAGCAGCTGGGACTACGAGCAGTACTTC	CASSWDYEQYF
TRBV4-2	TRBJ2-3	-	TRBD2	TGTGCCAGCAGCCTCTCTACTAGCGGCACTAGCACAGATACGCAGTATTTT	CASSLSTSGTSTDTQYF
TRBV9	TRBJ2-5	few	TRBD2	TGTGCCAGCAGCGTAGGGGCAGCGGGGGGGACTTCGGGTGAGACCCAGTACTTC	CASSVGAAGGTSGETQYF
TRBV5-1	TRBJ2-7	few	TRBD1	TGTGCCAGCAGTTCCGGACAGGGTAACTACGAGCAGTACTTC	CASSSGQGNYEQYF
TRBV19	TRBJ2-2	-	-	TGTGCCAGTAGGGATGTGGGGTTCACCGGGGAGCTGTTTTTT	CASRDVGFTGELFF
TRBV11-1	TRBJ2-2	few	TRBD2	TGTGCCAGCAGCCCCCACGCTAGCGGGGGGGCTAGTACCGGGGAGCTGTTTTTT	CASSPHASGGASTGELFF
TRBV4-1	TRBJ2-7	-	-	TGCGCCAGCAGCCAAGGTTGGTCGCTCTCCTACGAGCAGTACTTC	CASSQGWSLSYEQYF
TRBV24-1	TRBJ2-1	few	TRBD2	TGTGCCACCAGTGATCCCCGTGGCGGGAGGGCCGGGAATGAGCAGTTCTTC	CATSDPRGGRAGNEQFF
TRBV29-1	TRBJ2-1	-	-	TGCAGCGTTCGTATCGGCTATCTTTACAATGAGCAGTTCTTC	CSVRIGYLYNEQFF
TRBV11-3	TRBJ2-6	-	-	TGTGCCAGCAGCACGCCTGGGGCCAACGTCCTGACTTTC	CASSTPGANVLTF
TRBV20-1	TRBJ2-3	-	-	TGCAGTGCTATCAAGACTCCGGGGAACACAGATACGCAGTATTTT	CSAIKTPGNTDTQYF
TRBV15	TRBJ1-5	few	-	TGTGCCACCAGCAGAGATGCCGTGGGTCAGCCCCAGCATTTT	CATSRDAVGQPQHF
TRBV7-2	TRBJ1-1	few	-	TGTGCCAGCAGCCCCCGCTCCAGCTCCTTTGAAGCTTTCTTT	CASSPRSSSFEAFF
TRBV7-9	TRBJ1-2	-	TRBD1	TGTGCCAGCAGCTTATCTCAGGGGGCGCCGAACTATGGCTACACCTTC	CASSLSQGAPNYGYTF
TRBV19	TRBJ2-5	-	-	TGTGCCAGTAGGGGTGTCGTCCGGGAGACCCAGTACTTC	CASRGVVRETQYF
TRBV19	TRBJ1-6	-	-	TGTGCCAGTAGTGCAGCAGGGGTGAATAATTCACCCCTCCACTTT	CASSAAGVNNSPLHF
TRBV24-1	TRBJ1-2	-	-	TGTGCCACCAGTGATCCCCTGCGGGGCTACACCTTC	CATSDPLRGYTF
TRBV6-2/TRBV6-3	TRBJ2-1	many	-	TGTGCCAGCAGTTACTCAACCCCAGCCTACAATGAGCAGTTCTTC	CASSYSTPAYNEQFF
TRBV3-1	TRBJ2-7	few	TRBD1	TGTGCCAGCTCCGGGACAGGGGACGAGCAGTACTTC	CASSGTGDEQYF
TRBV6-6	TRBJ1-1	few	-	TGTGCCAGCAGTTACGTGACAGGCCTTGAAGCTTTCTTT	CASSYVTGLEAFF
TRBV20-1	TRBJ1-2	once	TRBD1	TGCAGTGCCAGTGAGGGGGCCTCTAACTATGGCTACACCTTC	CSASEGASNYGYTF
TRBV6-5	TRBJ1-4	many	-	TGTGCCAGCAGCTTCTCCGGCACCAGGGGAGGAAAACTGTTTTTT	CASSFSGTRGGKLFF
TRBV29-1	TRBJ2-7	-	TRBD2	TGCAGCGTTGAAGATGGGTGGGCTAGCGGGACGTACGAGCAGTACTTC	CSVEDGWASGTYEQYF
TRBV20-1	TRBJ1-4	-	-	TGCAGTGCTCTGGACGGTCTGAAGGGGTCTAATGAAAAACTGTTTTTT	CSALDGLKGSNEKLFF
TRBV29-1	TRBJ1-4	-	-	TGCAGCGTTCTATCCGGGAGTGAAAAACTGTTTTTT	CSVLSGSEKLFF
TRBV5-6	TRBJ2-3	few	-	TGTGCCAGCATGGGGTTTGGAGACAGGTCCTATTTT	CASMGFGDRSYF
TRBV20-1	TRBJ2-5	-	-	TGCAGTGCTTTAGAACGCTTGGAGACCCAGTACTTC	CSALERLETQYF
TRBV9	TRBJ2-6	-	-	TGTGCCAGCAGCTTGGGATCTAATACGGCTGGGGCCAACGTCCTGACTTTC	CASSLGSNTAGANVLTF
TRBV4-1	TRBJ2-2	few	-	TGCGCCAGCAGAGCTGCCCCCGCTAGCCCCGGGGAGCTGTTTTTT	CASRAAPASPGELFF
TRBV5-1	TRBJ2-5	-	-	TGCGCCAGCAGCTTGGCCCATCCCCAAGAGACCCAGTACTTC	CASSLAHPQETQYF
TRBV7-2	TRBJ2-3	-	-	TGTGCCAGCAGCATAGGGGGGGTCGATACGCAGTATTTT	CASSIGGVDTQYF
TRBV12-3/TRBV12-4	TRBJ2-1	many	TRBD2	TGTGCCAGCAGTTTGGGCGGGGGGGTCGTGGATGAGCAGTTCTTC	CASSLGGGVVDEQFF
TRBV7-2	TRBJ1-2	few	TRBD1	TGTGCCAGCAGCTTTTACCAGGACAGGGCCGAGGGCGGCTACACCTTC	CASSFYQDRAEGGYTF
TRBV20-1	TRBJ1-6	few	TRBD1	TGCAGTGCATTGACAGGGACCAATTCACCCCTCCACTTT	CSALTGTNSPLHF
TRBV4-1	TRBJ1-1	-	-	TGCGCCAGCAGCCATACAGGGTTGAACACTGAAGCTTTCTTT	CASSHTGLNTEAFF
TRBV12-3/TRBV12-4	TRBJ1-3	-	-	TGTGCCAGCATAGGTGCCGCGCTACTCTACTCTGGAAACACCATATATTTT	CASIGAALLYSGNTIYF
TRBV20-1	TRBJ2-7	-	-	TGCAGTGCGAATCGGAGCCCCAGCTCCTACGAGCAGTACTTC	CSANRSPSSYEQYF
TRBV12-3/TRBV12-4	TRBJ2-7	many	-	TGTGCCAGCAGTTCCAGGGCCCGTCTTATATACGAGCAGTACTTC	CASSSRARLIYEQYF
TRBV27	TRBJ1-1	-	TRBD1	TGTGCCAGCAGTCCCGGGACAGGGAGACCCATGAACACTGAAGCTTTCTTT	CASSPGTGRPMNTEAFF
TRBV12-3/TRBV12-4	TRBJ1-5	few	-	TGTGCCAGCAACCTTGGGGAGGGATCAGGTCAGCCCCAGCATTTT	CASNLGEGSGQPQHF
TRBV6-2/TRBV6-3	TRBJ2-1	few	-	TGTGCCAGCAGCCGTGGTGGTCGGTGGTCGACTCACTCCTACAATGAGCAGTTCTTC	CASSRGGRWSTHSYNEQFF
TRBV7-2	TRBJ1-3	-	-	TGTGCCAGCAGCCCCGTAGGAGGTGGAAACACCATATATTTT	CASSPVGGGNTIYF
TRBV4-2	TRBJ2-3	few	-	TGTGCCAGCAGCCAAGACAGGGCCCCAACAGATACGCAGTATTTT	CASSQDRAPTDTQYF
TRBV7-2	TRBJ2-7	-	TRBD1	TGTGCCAGCAGCTTAAGAGAAGACAGGGACGAGCAGTACTTC	CASSLREDRDEQYF
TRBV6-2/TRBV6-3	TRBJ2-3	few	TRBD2	TGTGCCAGCAGTTTCGGACTAGCGGGGGCCCCCCTTACGCAGTATTTT	CASSFGLAGAPLTQYF
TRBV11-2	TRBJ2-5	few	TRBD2	TGTGCCAGCAGCTTAGATTCATCGGCTAGCGGGAGTCGGAAGACCCAGTACTTC	CASSLDSSASGSRKTQYF
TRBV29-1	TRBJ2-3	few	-	TGCAGCGTTTTGGGCCTAGGGGGCACAGATACGCAGTATTTT	CSVLGLGGTDTQYF
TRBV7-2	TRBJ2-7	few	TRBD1	TGTGCCAGCAGCAGGGACAGGGGGCGCAGTGAGCAGTACTTC	CASSRDRGRSEQYF
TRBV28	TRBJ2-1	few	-	TGTGCCAGCAATCGGCGAAGGGACAATGAGCAGTTCTTC	CASNRRRDNEQFF
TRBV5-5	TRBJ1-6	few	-	TGTGCCAGCAGCTTGGTTCCAGGGCGAGGGGACTATAATTCACCCCTCCACTTT	CASSLVPGRGDYNSPLHF
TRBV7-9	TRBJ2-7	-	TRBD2	TGTGCCAGCAACACTTTCAGCGGGAGGGCCACCTACGAGCAGTACTTC	CASNTFSGRATYEQYF
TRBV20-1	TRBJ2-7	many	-	TGCAGTGCTAGGAGAGGAGGGGTCTACGAGCAGTACTTC	CSARRGGVYEQYF